These 21 T cell receptor beta chains were all obtained from the same sample, sequenced in a study of cytomegalovirus exposure and HLA in healthy donors. Assay used: immunoSEQ multiplex PCR; TCRdb lists only in-frame clones, some missing. The data hold some 150,000 clones, with approximately 91% observed a single time. The sample comprised PBMCs. All receptors come from a woman aged 18 to 35 in good health and CMV-seropositive.

The chain carries TRBV28 and TRBJ1-1; a weak D match, TRBD1 (6 bases). This CDR3 comprises 16 residues. V shed 6 bases and J shed 0 bases, with 17 bases lying between them. Looked up from germline, CDR1 is MDHEN and CDR2 is SYDVKM. CDR3 sequence (DNA): TGTGCCAGCAGCCCTTTAGGGGGGGATATGAACACTGAAGCTTTCTTT. This codes for CASSPLGGDMNTEAFF. The full variable domain, its missing parts supplied by reference TRBV28 and TRBJ1-1, is DVKVTQSSRYLVKRTGEKVFLECVQDMDHENMFWYRQDPGLGLRLIYFSYDVKMKEKGDIPEGYSVSREKKERFSLILESASTNQTSMYLCASSPLGGDMNTEAFFGQGTRLTVV.

This chain connects TRBV11-2 to TRBJ2-1, with 7 positions matching TRBD2. The CDR3 contains 17 residues. After removal of 0 bases from V and 0 bases from J, the junction contained 5 bases not matched to a gene. Per the germline V gene, CDR1 is SGHAT and CDR2 is FQNNGV. CDR3 protein: CASSLDPRGSSYNEQFF. CDR3 coding DNA: TGTGCCAGCAGCTTAGATCCCCGCGGGAGCTCCTACAATGAGCAGTTCTTC.

This sequence joins TRBV5-8 and TRBJ1-5, with D unresolved. The CDR3 runs to 12 residues. Germline loops: CDR1 SGHTS, CDR2 YDEGEE. Trimming pared 4 bases from V and 5 bases from J, leaving 7 bases between. The CDR3 DNA is TGTGCCAGCAGCCCTACTGATCAGCCCCAGCATTTT. Residues: CASSPTDQPQHF.

V gene TRBV10-3 combines with J gene TRBJ2-5, with D maybe TRBD1 (5 bases). CDR3 size: 14 residues. Germline CDR1 ENHRY, CDR2 SYGVKD. V was pared by 2 bases and J by 5 bases, with 12 bases between. The CDR3 region is CAISEGAVGETQYF. The CDR3 nucleotides read TGTGCCATCAGTGAGGGGGCTGTCGGCGAGACCCAGTACTTC.

This chain joins TRBV5-1 and TRBJ2-3; 7 positions match TRBD2. The V and J ends lost 3 bases and 4 bases, in that order; junction bases with no gene match: 20. Germline V gene sequence: CDR1 SGHRS, CDR2 YFSETQ. This CDR3 is 19 amino acids long. The CDR3: CASSSNPWSAGVGADTQYF. In DNA, the CDR3 is TGCGCCAGCAGCTCGAATCCGTGGTCTGCGGGAGTGGGTGCAGATACGCAGTATTTT.

The chain joins TRBV5-1 to TRBJ2-5; D ambiguous. Trimming left V 3 bases short and J 10 bases short, with 13 bases between. The CDR3 loop spans 12 amino acids. Germline values: CDR1 SGHRS, CDR2 YFSETQ. The DNA for the CDR3 is TGCGCCAGCAGCTATCTTTTAGAAGACCAGTACTTC. This encodes CASSYLLEDQYF.

This clone was seen once. This chain joins TRBV2 and TRBJ2-5; a possible D gene is TRBD2 (5 bases). The germline V and J ends were trimmed by 7 bases and 7 bases, with 13 bases remaining between them. Germline V CDR1 and CDR2: SNHLY, FYNNEI. This CDR3 spans 12 amino acids. CDR3 bases: TGTGCCAGCATCCGGCTAGAGGGGACCCAGTACTTC. Translation: CASIRLEGTQYF.

V is TRBV15 and J is TRBJ2-3; D remains unclear. The CDR3 is made up of 12 amino acids. V was pared by 5 bases and J by 2 bases, with 5 bases between. CDR1 is LNHNV, CDR2 YYDKDF, per germline (reference sequence). This CDR3 reads CATSPYTDTQYF. In nucleotides, the CDR3 is TGTGCCACCAGCCCCTACACAGATACGCAGTATTTT.

A few counts support this clone. The chain joins TRBV30 to TRBJ1-3, with D perhaps TRBD1 (5 bases). The CDR3 sequence is 15 residues long. CDR1 GTSNPN and CDR2 SVGIG come from the germline V gene (reference sequence). V lost 3 bases and J 0 bases, leaving 12 bases between the germline ends. The CDR3 bases are TGTGCCTGGAGCGCCGACAGCCTCTCTGGAAACACCATATATTTT. It encodes CAWSADSLSGNTIYF.

The chain couples TRBV19 to TRBJ2-5; TRBD1 matches 10 bases. The J segment lost 3 bases and the V segment lost 2 bases, leaving 9 bases of the junction unmatched. CDR1 is LNHDA and CDR2 is SQIVND in the germline V gene (reference sequence). This CDR3 comprises 17 residues. Here the CDR3 DNA reads TGTGCCAGTAGTATACGGACAGGGGGGATAGCGAAAGAGACCCAGTACTTC. Translated, it gives CASSIRTGGIAKETQYF.

V gene TRBV5-6 combines with J gene TRBJ2-1, with 10 nucleotides matching TRBD2. V gave up 3 bases and J gave up 4 bases; unmatched junction bases: 4. CDR3 length: 15 residues. Germline lookup yields CDR1 SGHDT and CDR2 YYEEEE. This CDR3 reads CASSWGLASYNEQFF. CDR3 nucleotide sequence: TGTGCCAGCAGCTGGGGACTAGCGTCATACAATGAGCAGTTCTTC.

The chain has TRBV6-6 and TRBJ2-7; D is possibly TRBD2 (5 bases). V dropped 7 bases and J dropped 5 bases, with 15 bases sitting between them. Germline V gene lookup returns CDR1 MNHNY and CDR2 SVGAGI (reference sequence). The CDR3 extends over 13 amino acids. The CDR3 spells CASNSGRGNEQYF. DNA of the CDR3: TGTGCCAGCAATTCCGGTCGGGGTAACGAGCAGTACTTC.

Points on this clone: The sample contains more than one DNA sequence encoding this CDR3. This chain connects TRBV11-3 to TRBJ2-3; no firm D call. Germline CDR1 is SGHNT and CDR2 is YENEEA. V was clipped by 1 base and J by 1 base, with 6 bases between them. The CDR3 sequence is 14 residues long. The CDR3 coding sequence is TGTGCCAGCAGCTTAGGTCGCGGCACAGATACGCAGTATTTT. Translated: CASSLGRGTDTQYF.

V gene TRBV6-5 combines with J gene TRBJ2-5; D is undetermined. Trimming removed 4 bases at V and 7 bases at J, with 13 bases between. This CDR3 is 13 amino acids long. The germline V gene encodes CDR1 MNHEY and CDR2 SVGAGI. In DNA, the CDR3 is TGTGCCAGCAGTTTAGTGCGTTGGGCGACCCAGTACTTC. Translated, it gives CASSLVRWATQYF.

The rearrangement uses TRBV6-1 and TRBJ2-3, with 9 bases lining up with TRBD2. The CDR3 has 15 residues. V lost 2 bases, J lost 0 bases, and 0 bases stayed unmatched. Germline V gene data show CDR1 as MNHNS and CDR2 as SASEGT. Here the CDR3 DNA reads TGTGCCAGCAGTGAACTAGCGGGGAGCACAGATACGCAGTATTTT. It is translated as CASSELAGSTDTQYF.

In DNA form, the CDR3 reads TGTGCCACCAGCCGCGGGGGAAATGCGGACTACGCCGGGGAGCTGTTTTTT. This gives the protein CATSRGGNADYAGELFF. This chain uses TRBV15 with TRBJ2-2; TRBD2 aligns across 7 bases. This CDR3 spans 17 amino acids. V dropped 5 bases and J dropped 6; count of bases not matched to a gene: 15. Germline-derived CDR1 and CDR2 are LNHNV and YYDKDF (reference sequence).

The genes are TRBV29-1 and TRBJ2-6; no clear D gene. V gave up 7 bases and J gave up 2 bases, with 9 bases separating them. The CDR3 contains 13 residues. CDR1 is SQVTM, CDR2 ANQGSEA, per germline. The CDR3 loop reads CSGSWAGANVLTF. In nucleotides, the CDR3 is TGCAGCGGGAGCTGGGCTGGGGCCAACGTCCTGACTTTC.

The chain couples TRBV30 to TRBJ2-7; D possibly corresponds to TRBD2 (5 bases). The V end lost 3 bases, the J end lost 3 bases, and 15 bases lay between the germline ends. The germline V gene has CDR1 GTSNPN and CDR2 SVGIG (reference sequence). The CDR3 consists of 14 residues. Here the CDR3 reads CAWRLGRRNYEQYF. The CDR3 region has the DNA TGTGCCTGGAGGCTGGGGAGAAGAAACTACGAGCAGTACTTC.

The V gene is TRBV5-1, the J gene TRBJ2-3, with D possibly matching TRBD2 (7 bases). This CDR3 is 16 amino acids long. V was trimmed by 3 bases and J by 1 base, leaving 15 bases between them. CDR1 and CDR2 from the germline V gene are SGHRS and YFSETQ. CDR3 sequence reads: CASSWGLTSGTDTQYF. The CDR3 coding sequence is TGCGCCAGCAGCTGGGGGCTAACTAGCGGCACAGATACGCAGTATTTT.

This chain uses TRBV28 with TRBJ1-5; TRBD1 matches at 9 bases. The CDR3 spans 14 residues. Germline assignment: CDR1 MDHEN and CDR2 SYDVKM. V shed 5 bases, J shed 7 bases, and the junction held 6 bases outside the gene matches. CDR3 DNA sequence: TGTGCCAGCAGTAGTGGGACAGGGTACCAGCCCCAGCATTTT. Amino acid sequence: CASSSGTGYQPQHF.

This clone is a singleton in its sample. The genes are TRBV7-9 and TRBJ1-1; D remains ambiguous. The CDR3 spans 13 residues. The germline V gene encodes CDR1 SEHNR and CDR2 FQNEAQ (reference sequence). The germline V and J ends were trimmed by 5 bases and 1 base, with 8 bases remaining between them. The CDR3 DNA reads as TGTGCCAGCAGCCCCGGTGGGAACACTGAAGCTTTCTTT. This codes for CASSPGGNTEAFF.